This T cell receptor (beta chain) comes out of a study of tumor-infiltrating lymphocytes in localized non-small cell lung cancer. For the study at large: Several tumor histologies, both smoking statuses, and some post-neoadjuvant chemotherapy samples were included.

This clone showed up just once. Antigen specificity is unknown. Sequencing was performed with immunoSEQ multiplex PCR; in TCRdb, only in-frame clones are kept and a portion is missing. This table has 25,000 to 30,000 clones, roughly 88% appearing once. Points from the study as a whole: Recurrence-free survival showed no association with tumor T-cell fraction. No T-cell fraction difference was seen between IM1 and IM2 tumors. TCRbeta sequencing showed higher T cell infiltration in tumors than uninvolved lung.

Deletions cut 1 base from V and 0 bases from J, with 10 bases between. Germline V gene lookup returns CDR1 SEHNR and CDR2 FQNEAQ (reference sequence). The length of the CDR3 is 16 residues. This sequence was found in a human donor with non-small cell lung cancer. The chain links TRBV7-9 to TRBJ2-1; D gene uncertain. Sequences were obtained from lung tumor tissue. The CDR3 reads CASSLGLLSSYNEQFF. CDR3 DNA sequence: TGTGCCAGCAGCTTAGGGCTGTTGAGCTCCTACAATGAGCAGTTCTTC.